This entry is about one T cell receptor (beta chain). Its antigen remains unidentified. CDR1 and CDR2 (germline): SGDLS, YYNGEE. V lost 0 bases and J lost 3, with 6 bases in between. The CDR3 extends over 14 amino acids. These data come from a study of OX40 agonist ivuxolimab in advanced cancers. Study-wide findings and caveats: The 0.1-3.0 mg/kg partial responders had among the lowest clonal expansion. Expanded peripheral T cell antigen specificity was not determined.

TCRdb's table, derived via immunoSEQ multiplex PCR, lists solely in-frame clones and lacks some. The table records some 48,000 clones, about 75% of them present only once. Peripheral blood came from all dose cohorts at three timepoints. The specimen comprised CD4+ or CD8+ T cells sorted from blood, sampled in a trial of the OX40 agonist ivuxolimab. The rearrangement links TRBV9 to TRBJ1-4, with D perhaps TRBD1 (5 bases). The origin of this receptor is an adult with an advanced solid tumor such as melanoma, head and neck, liver or kidney cancer. The CDR3 reads CASSVGQPNEKLFF. CDR3 sequence (DNA): TGTGCCAGCAGCGTAGGACAGCCTAATGAAAAACTGTTTTTT. Full variable domain (remainder filled in from reference TRBV9 and TRBJ1-4): DSGVTQTPKHLITATGQRVTLRCSPRSGDLSVYWYQQSLDQGLQFLIQYYNGEERAKGNILERFSAQQFPDLHSELNLSSLELGDSALYFCASSVGQPNEKLFFGSGTQLSVL.